The sample holds one count of the clone carrying this T cell receptor beta chain. The antigen remains undetermined. This record belongs to a study of OX40 agonist ivuxolimab in advanced cancers. Study information: It was ivuxolimab, an agonistic anti-OX40 (CD134) antibody, that patients were treated with. Study results and caveats: CD8+ T cells were the subset that, on average, had more expanded clones than CD4+. Doses of 0.1 to 3.0 mg/kg were accompanied by clonal expansion of CD4+ and CD8+ blood T cells by week 6.

The V gene lost 1 base and the J gene lost 8 bases, with 10 bases spanning the gap. The CDR3 sequence is 13 residues long. CDR1 is SGHKS, CDR2 YYEKEE, per germline (reference sequence). Drawing of blood for sampling happened at baseline, at cycle 4 day 1, and at cycle 7 day 1. The repertoire was sequenced with immunoSEQ multiplex PCR; TCRdb's copy has only in-frame clones and lacks some. The sample carries 36,000 or so clones, more than 60% recorded once. The TCR sequence derives from an adult with an advanced solid tumor such as melanoma, head and neck, liver or kidney cancer. This chain connects TRBV5-5 to TRBJ1-3; D gene ambiguous. The sample consisted of CD4+ or CD8+ T cells sorted from blood, taken in a trial of the OX40 agonist ivuxolimab. The CDR3 bases are TGTGCCAGCAGCTTGAGGACCGGGGACACCATATATTTT. Translation: CASSLRTGDTIYF.